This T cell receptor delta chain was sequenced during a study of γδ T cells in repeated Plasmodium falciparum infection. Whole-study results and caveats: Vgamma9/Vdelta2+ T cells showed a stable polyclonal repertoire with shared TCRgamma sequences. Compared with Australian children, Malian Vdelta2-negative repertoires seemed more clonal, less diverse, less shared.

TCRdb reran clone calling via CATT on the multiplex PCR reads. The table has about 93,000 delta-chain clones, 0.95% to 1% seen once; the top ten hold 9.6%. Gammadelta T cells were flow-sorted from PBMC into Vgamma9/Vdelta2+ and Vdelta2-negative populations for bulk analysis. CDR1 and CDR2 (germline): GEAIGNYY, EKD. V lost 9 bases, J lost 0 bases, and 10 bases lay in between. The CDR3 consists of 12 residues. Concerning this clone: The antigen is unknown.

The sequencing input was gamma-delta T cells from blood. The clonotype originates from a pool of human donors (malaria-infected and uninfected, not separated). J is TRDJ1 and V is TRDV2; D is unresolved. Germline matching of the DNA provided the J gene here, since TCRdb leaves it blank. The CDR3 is CATVRNTDKLIF. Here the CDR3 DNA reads TGTGCCACCGTCAGAAACACCGATAAACTCATCTTT.